The 20 T cell receptor beta chains below come from one sample, sequenced in a study of T cells in Graves' hyperthyroidism and ophthalmopathy. Researchers took RNA transcripts and amplified the TCR beta CDR3 regions from them. HTBI primers were employed in a first-round RT-PCR of the TCR CDR3. TCRdb re-analysed the multiplex PCR reads in MiXCR, keeping a single row per CDR3 protein. The sample carries a few hundred thousand distinct CDR3 sequences, 13% to 15% recorded once. What was sequenced was blood. The receptors stem from a woman aged 25 to 45 with Graves' ophthalmopathy.

The rearrangement joins TRBV2 to TRBJ2-7; the D call may be TRBD1 or TRBD2 (5 bases each). The ends were cut back, 7 bases at V and 5 bases at J, with 21 bases in the middle. From germline, CDR1 is SNHLY and CDR2 FYNNEI. CDR3 length equals 15 residues. The CDR3 nucleotides are TGTGCCAGCATGACCGGGGCGTGGGGTCGGGACGAGCAGTACTTC. Amino acid sequence: CASMTGAWGRDEQYF. Full variable domain (outside the CDR3, taken from reference TRBV2 and TRBJ2-7): EPEVTQTPSHQVTQMGQEVILRCVPISNHLYFYWYRQILGQKVEFLVSFYNNEISEKSEIFDDQFSVERPDGSNFTLKIRSTKLEDSAMYFCASMTGAWGRDEQYFGPGTRLTVT.

The rearrangement uses TRBV7-6 and TRBJ2-3; 12 bases line up with TRBD2. There are 19 residues in the CDR3. The trim removed 0 bases at V and 2 bases at J, leaving 9 bases unmatched. In germline, CDR1 is SGHVS, CDR2 FNYEAQ. CDR3 nucleotide sequence: TGTGCCAGCAGCTTAGCCCCTAGCGGGGGGGCCGCCCTCACAGATACGCAGTATTTT. Protein: CASSLAPSGGAALTDTQYF.

This clonotype was picked up many times. J is TRBJ2-2 and V is TRBV12-3 or TRBV12-4; 11 positions agree with TRBD1. The CDR3 covers 15 residues. The trim removed 6 bases at V and 2 bases at J, leaving 2 bases unmatched. Written as DNA, the CDR3 is TGTGCCAGCAGACGGACAGGGGGCAACACCGGGGAGCTGTTTTTT. This sequence encodes CASRRTGGNTGELFF.

This clonotype was detected ten times or more. The chain uses TRBV7-2 and TRBJ1-4; D not certain. The germline V and J ends were trimmed by 0 bases and 2 bases, with 10 bases remaining between them. Germline V CDR1 and CDR2: SGHTA, FQGNSA. The CDR3 contains 16 residues. CDR3 amino acids: CASSLARGFTNEKLFF. The CDR3 nucleotides read TGTGCCAGCAGCTTAGCGCGAGGGTTCACTAATGAAAAACTGTTTTTT.

Here the CDR3 DNA reads TGTGCCAGCAGCTTGGGGGCGTCTAAAACCTACGAGCAGTACTTC. Translation: CASSLGASKTYEQYF. The chain combines TRBV5-4 with TRBJ2-7; D is ambiguous. Germline-derived CDR1 and CDR2 are SGHNT and YYREEE (reference sequence). This CDR3 has 15 amino acids. V lost 0 bases and J 2 bases, leaving 12 bases between the germline ends.

The chain is built from TRBV19 and TRBJ1-3, with D unresolved. The V and J ends lost 8 bases and 2 bases respectively, with 16 bases between them. Per the germline V gene, CDR1 is LNHDA and CDR2 is SQIVND (reference sequence). The CDR3 contains 15 residues. This CDR3 reads CASSSTPGPGNTIYF. For the CDR3, the DNA is TGTGCCAGTTCTTCCACCCCCGGGCCTGGAAACACCATATATTTT.

The gene calls are TRBV19 and TRBJ1-2, with D possibly TRBD1 on 5 matching bases. This CDR3 has 14 residues. The ends were cut back, 7 bases at V and 5 bases at J, with 17 bases in the middle. Germline V gene lookup returns CDR1 LNHDA and CDR2 SQIVND (reference sequence). The CDR3 region is CASKPTDWGYGYTF. Written as DNA, the CDR3 is TGTGCCAGTAAGCCGACGGACTGGGGGTATGGCTACACCTTC. The full variable domain, its missing parts supplied by reference TRBV19 and TRBJ1-2, is DGGITQSPKYLFRKEGQNVTLSCEQNLNHDAMYWYRQDPGQGLRLIYYSQIVNDFQKGDIAEGYSVSREKKESFPLTVTSAQKNPTAFYLCASKPTDWGYGYTFGSGTRLTVV.

The chain couples TRBV4-1 to TRBJ2-2; the D gene is possibly TRBD1 (6 bases). Germline-derived CDR1 and CDR2 are MGHRA and YSYEKL. Trimming pared 4 bases from V and 5 bases from J, leaving 17 bases between. The CDR3 runs to 16 residues. The chain's CDR3 is CASSPRDTPATGELFF. The CDR3 nucleotides read TGCGCCAGCAGCCCGAGGGACACCCCTGCTACCGGGGAGCTGTTTTTT.

This clonotype was seen ten or more times. The chain has TRBV9 and TRBJ2-5, with D perhaps matching TRBD2 (5 bases). Germline values: CDR1 SGDLS, CDR2 YYNGEE. The length of the CDR3 is 15 residues. The ends were cut back, 3 bases at V and 2 bases at J, with 14 bases in the middle. CDR3 in DNA: TGTGCCAGCAGCGCAGACACCGGGATGCAAGAGACCCAGTACTTC. Encoded protein: CASSADTGMQETQYF.

This clonotype has more than one count but fewer than ten. V gene TRBV28 combines with J gene TRBJ2-7; maybe TRBD1 (5 bases). Trimming removed 3 bases at V and 3 bases at J, with 9 bases between. The CDR3 is made up of 13 amino acids. Germline V gene data show CDR1 as MDHEN and CDR2 as SYDVKM. CDR3 bases: TGTGCCAGCAGTTTCGGACACTTCTACGAGCAGTACTTC. It yields the protein CASSFGHFYEQYF.

The rearrangement joins TRBV11-2 to TRBJ2-3; 8 bases align to TRBD2. The CDR3 is 16 amino acids. The germline gives CDR1 SGHAT, CDR2 FQNNGV. J gave up 5 bases and V 0 bases, and 7 bases lay outside the gene matches. In DNA form, the CDR3 reads TGTGCCAGCAGCTTAGAGTGGGCGGGGGGTGAAGATACGCAGTATTTT. Its protein is CASSLEWAGGEDTQYF.

This clonotype came up many times. The chain links TRBV5-1 to TRBJ2-3; 10 nucleotides match TRBD2. The CDR3 covers 13 residues. V shed 9 bases, J shed 1 base, and the junction held 2 bases outside the gene matches. Germline V CDR1 and CDR2: SGHRS, YFSETQ. This chain's CDR3 is CATSGGGTDTQYF. The CDR3 bases are TGCGCCACTAGCGGGGGAGGCACAGATACGCAGTATTTT. The full variable domain, rest sourced from reference TRBV5-1 and TRBJ2-3, is KAGVTQTPRYLIKTRGQQVTLSCSPISGHRSVSWYQQTPGQGLQFLFEYFSETQRNKGNFPGRFSGRQFSNSRSEMNVSTLELGDSALYLCATSGGGTDTQYFGPGTRLTVL.

This chain uses TRBV28 with TRBJ1-4; D is unresolved. CDR1 MDHEN and CDR2 SYDVKM come from the germline V gene. The CDR3 is 13 residues long. V lost 9 bases, J lost 2 bases, and 10 bases lay in between. Here the CDR3 DNA reads TGTGCCAGTTGGGAGGTCACTAATGAAAAACTGTTTTTT. This codes for CASWEVTNEKLFF.

Ten or more counts support this clonotype. V gene TRBV20-1 combines with J gene TRBJ1-3; D uncertain. CDR1 is DFQATT, CDR2 SNEGSKA, per germline (reference sequence). Trimming stripped 5 bases from V and 4 bases from J, with 6 bases between. The CDR3 contains 11 residues. The CDR3 protein is CSAGRGNTIYF. DNA of the CDR3: TGCAGTGCTGGCAGGGGAAACACCATATATTTT.

This clonotype was recorded at least ten times. The rearrangement links TRBV28 to TRBJ2-3; D perhaps matches TRBD1 (7 bases). The V gene lost 4 bases and the J gene lost 1 base, with 15 bases spanning the gap. This CDR3 has 16 residues. The germline V gene encodes CDR1 MDHEN and CDR2 SYDVKM. For the CDR3, the DNA is TGTGCCAGCAGTTCTAAATTCAGGGGGGGCACAGATACGCAGTATTTT. Protein: CASSSKFRGGTDTQYF.

This clonotype has at least ten counts. The V gene is TRBV20-1, the J gene TRBJ2-1, with TRBD1 identical over 9 bases. The J segment lost 6 bases and the V segment lost 5 bases, leaving 14 bases of the junction unmatched. CDR1 is DFQATT and CDR2 is SNEGSKA in the germline V gene (reference sequence). The CDR3 extends over 16 amino acids. Written as DNA, the CDR3 is TGCAGTGCTCCCGGGACAGGGCTCTTGATTACCAATGAGCAGTTCTTC. Amino acids: CSAPGTGLLITNEQFF.

This clonotype was counted many times. V usage is TRBV28 and J usage is TRBJ1-1, with D possibly being TRBD1 (6 bases). The germline CDR1 and CDR2 sequences are MDHEN and SYDVKM. V was cut by 6 bases and J by 7 bases, with 12 bases left in between. The CDR3 totals 12 residues. The CDR3: CASRTGKSEAFF. The CDR3 DNA is TGTGCCAGCAGAACAGGGAAGAGTGAAGCTTTCTTT. The variable domain in full, completed from reference TRBV28 and TRBJ1-1, reads DVKVTQSSRYLVKRTGEKVFLECVQDMDHENMFWYRQDPGLGLRLIYFSYDVKMKEKGDIPEGYSVSREKKERFSLILESASTNQTSMYLCASRTGKSEAFFGQGTRLTVV.

Only one count was recorded for this clonotype. The junction does not match germline at one end; this may be a read error. The chain has TRBV6-1 and TRBJ2-6; TRBD1 agrees at 7 bases. The germline V gene encodes CDR1 MNHNS and CDR2 SASEGT. The CDR3 contains 17 residues. The CDR3 DNA reads TGTGCCGGCAGAACAAGGATACAGGGGTCTGGGGCCAACGTCCTGACTTTC. As protein: CAGRTRIQGSGANVLTF.

This clonotype was detected many times. The chain carries TRBV5-1 and TRBJ2-3; the D gene is possibly TRBD2 (5 bases). Germline loops: CDR1 SGHRS, CDR2 YFSETQ. Trimming left V 0 bases short and J 0 bases short, with 8 bases between. There are 15 residues in the CDR3. CDR3 in amino acids: CASSLVGGSTDTQYF. The CDR3, as DNA: TGCGCCAGCAGCTTGGTCGGCGGGAGCACAGATACGCAGTATTTT.

This clonotype was counted ten times or more. The chain links TRBV15 to TRBJ1-2, with 11 bases matching TRBD1. Looked up from germline, CDR1 is LNHNV and CDR2 is YYDKDF (reference sequence). The V segment lost 3 bases and the J segment 8 bases; nucleotides outside the gene matches: 8. The CDR3 is 15 residues long. CDR3 protein: CATSSRDRGTEGYTF. The CDR3 DNA reads as TGTGCCACCAGCAGCCGGGACAGGGGGACAGAGGGCTACACCTTC.